These 8 T cell receptor beta chains share one sample of origin, sequenced in a study of T cell changes during pregnancy in multiple sclerosis. Generated by immunoSEQ multiplex PCR, the TCRdb table keeps only in-frame clones and is missing some. This table holds tens of thousands of clones, about nine tenths found once. This specimen was CD8+ T cells from peripheral blood mononuclear cells, taken before pregnancy. The receptors were sampled from a female donor with multiple sclerosis, enrolled in a pregnancy study.

This rearrangement joins TRBV30 to TRBJ1-6; TRBD1 agrees at 10 bases. The CDR3 extends over 17 amino acids. Germline CDR1 is GTSNPN and CDR2 is SVGIG (reference sequence). The trim removed 7 bases at V and 1 base at J, leaving 10 bases unmatched. The CDR3 spells CAFMTGTGVSYNSPLHF. In DNA form, the CDR3 reads TGTGCCTTTATGACCGGGACAGGGGTGTCCTATAATTCACCCCTCCACTTT.

The chain recombines TRBV19 with TRBJ2-7; D gene ambiguous. The CDR3 loop spans 14 amino acids. Germline lookup yields CDR1 LNHDA and CDR2 SQIVND (reference sequence). V lost 3 bases and J lost 3, with 12 bases in between. CDR3 loop: CASSIFSGRYEQYF. Here the CDR3 DNA reads TGTGCCAGTAGTATCTTTTCAGGCCGCTACGAGCAGTACTTC.

The V gene is TRBV5-5, the J gene TRBJ2-7; D might be TRBD1 (5 bases). V was cut by 0 bases and J by 7 bases, with 14 bases left in between. CDR1 is SGHKS, CDR2 YYEKEE, per germline (reference sequence). The CDR3 runs to 14 residues. CDR3: CASSLEGFLREQYF. The CDR3 DNA follows: TGTGCCAGCAGCTTGGAGGGGTTTTTAAGGGAGCAGTACTTC. Complete variable domain (other parts from reference TRBV5-5 and TRBJ2-7): DAGVTQSPTHLIKTRGQQVTLRCSPISGHKSVSWYQQVLGQGPQFIFQYYEKEERGRGNFPDRFSARQFPNYSSELNVNALLLGDSALYLCASSLEGFLREQYFGPGTRLTVT.

This clone has only a few counts. V usage is TRBV7-9 and J usage is TRBJ1-1; no clear D gene. Trimming pared 0 bases from V and 10 bases from J, leaving 9 bases between. This CDR3 is built from 12 residues. Germline V CDR1 and CDR2: SEHNR, FQNEAQ (reference sequence). The CDR3 is CASSLAAVTAFF. In DNA form, the CDR3 reads TGTGCCAGCAGCTTAGCAGCTGTAACAGCTTTCTTT.

Here the CDR3 reads CASSGQQGYYEQYF. CDR3 DNA: TGTGCCAGCAGCGGGCAGCAGGGATACTACGAGCAGTACTTC. The chain employs TRBV27 and TRBJ2-7; tentative D call: TRBD1 (5 bases). The CDR3 is 14 amino acids. Germline assignment: CDR1 MNHEY and CDR2 SMNVEV (reference sequence). Trimming pared 6 bases from V and 3 bases from J, leaving 15 bases between.

The rearrangement uses TRBV4-3 and TRBJ2-5; 8 nucleotides align to TRBD2. The CDR3 spans 15 residues. Germline loops: CDR1 LGHNA, CDR2 YSLEER. Germline trimming cut 0 bases from V and 4 bases from J; bases unmatched to any gene: 4. CDR3 amino acids: CASSQDRGGPETQYF. CDR3 nucleotides: TGCGCCAGCAGCCAAGATCGGGGGGGGCCAGAGACCCAGTACTTC.

This clone has just one count. This sequence joins TRBV11-2 and TRBJ2-6; 12 bases match TRBD1. V was clipped by 2 bases and J by 1 base; unmatched bases: 3. The CDR3 has 18 amino acids. Germline V gene lookup returns CDR1 SGHAT and CDR2 FQNNGV. CDR3 DNA sequence: TGTGCCAGCAGCTTAATGGGACAGGGGGCTTCTGGGGCCAACGTCCTGACTTTC. This encodes CASSLMGQGASGANVLTF.

This chain uses TRBV2 with TRBJ1-2, with no clear D. Deletions cut 6 bases from V and 6 bases from J, with 11 bases between. The CDR3 loop spans 12 amino acids. Looked up from germline, CDR1 is SNHLY and CDR2 is FYNNEI. The CDR3 DNA is TGTGCCAGCAGAAGACCCGGGGATGGCTACACCTTC. Its protein is CASRRPGDGYTF.